This TCR beta chain was recovered during a study of blood T cell repertoires in COVID-19. Study-wide context: Sample material is recorded as cDNA or gDNA derived from T cells, B-cell-depleted T cells, or PBMCs.

V was trimmed by 10 bases and J by 4 bases, leaving 11 bases between them. The CDR3 totals 13 residues. Germline lookup yields CDR1 SEHNR and CDR2 FQNEAQ (reference sequence). Data came from immunoSEQ multiplex PCR; TCRdb stores just in-frame clones and leaves some out. The data hold more than 80,000 clones, with roughly 88% observed a single time. The receptor's source is a woman of 80 years or more with active or convalescent COVID-19. Sequencing was performed on peripheral blood. The V gene is TRBV7-9, the J gene TRBJ1-6; D is perhaps TRBD1 (5 bases). The CDR3 nucleotides read TGTGCCATTGACAGAATGTATAATTCACCCCTCCACTTT. Amino acids: CAIDRMYNSPLHF.